Each of the 20 T cell receptor beta chains below was sequenced from the same sample in a study of T cells in lung cancer brain metastases. Measured with immunoSEQ multiplex PCR; TCRdb has only the in-frame clones, and not every one. The sample contains several thousand clones, about 83% of which appear only once. Sequenced: tumor tissue from a brain metastasis. The receptors come from a woman between 45 and 60 years old with non-small cell lung cancer that had spread to the brain.

J is TRBJ2-3 and V is TRBV25-1, with TRBD2 identical over 7 bases. The germline CDR1 and CDR2 sequences are MGHDK and SYGVNS. V lost 1 base and J lost 1; bases outside the gene matches: 8. CDR3 length equals 17 residues. The CDR3: CASSEFGSGGGTDTQYF. The CDR3 DNA is TGTGCCAGCAGTGAATTCGGATCGGGAGGAGGCACAGATACGCAGTATTTT.

The rearrangement uses TRBV5-4 and TRBJ2-3, with 8 bases aligning to TRBD1. The germline V gene encodes CDR1 SGHNT and CDR2 YYREEE (reference sequence). The J segment lost 2 bases and the V segment lost 3 bases, leaving 8 bases of the junction unmatched. The CDR3 totals 16 residues. The CDR3 sequence: CASSSDGDRYTDTQYF. Written as DNA, the CDR3 is TGTGCCAGCAGCTCGGACGGGGACAGGTACACAGATACGCAGTATTTT.

CDR3: CASSQDPDRANEQFF. As DNA, the CDR3 is TGCGCCAGCAGCCAAGATCCCGACAGGGCGAATGAGCAGTTCTTC. This sequence joins TRBV4-1 and TRBJ2-1; 7 bases align to TRBD1. Trimming took 0 bases from V and 7 from J; bases not matched to a gene: 6. Germline CDR1 and CDR2: MGHRA and YSYEKL. The CDR3 has 15 residues.

CDR3 nucleotide sequence: TGTGCCAGTAGTCGGACTAGCGGGGCGAACACAGATACGCAGTATTTT. Protein: CASSRTSGANTDTQYF. V gene TRBV19 combines with J gene TRBJ2-3; 12 bases match TRBD2. Per the germline V gene, CDR1 is LNHDA and CDR2 is SQIVND (reference sequence). The J segment lost 2 bases and the V segment lost 5 bases, leaving 5 bases of the junction unmatched. The CDR3 extends over 16 amino acids.

The chain uses TRBV5-6 and TRBJ2-7; the D gene is possibly TRBD1 (5 bases). The CDR3 spans 11 residues. Trimming removed 3 bases from V and 6 bases from J, with 7 bases in between. The germline CDR1 and CDR2 sequences are SGHDT and YYEEEE. The CDR3 sequence is CASSWGREQYF. In DNA, the CDR3 is TGTGCCAGCAGCTGGGGCCGCGAGCAGTACTTC. Looking up the rest from reference TRBV5-6 and TRBJ2-7 gives the full variable domain: DAGVTQSPTHLIKTRGQQVTLRCSPKSGHDTVSWYQQALGQGPQFIFQYYEEEERQRGNFPDRFSGHQFPNYSSELNVNALLLGDSALYLCASSWGREQYFGPGTRLTVT.

V usage is TRBV5-1 and J usage is TRBJ2-1; TRBD2 might be the D (6 bases). Germline lookup yields CDR1 SGHRS and CDR2 YFSETQ. The CDR3 covers 12 residues. V was cut by 4 bases and J by 10 bases, with 12 bases left in between. CDR3 sequence (DNA): TGCGCCAGCAGCCCGGAGGGGTCCGAGCAGTTCTTC. Translated: CASSPEGSEQFF.

There are a few counts of this clone. CDR3 bases: TGTGCCAGCTCACCAGGAGCGGAATATGGCTACACCTTC. Protein: CASSPGAEYGYTF. V is TRBV18 and J is TRBJ1-2; D is unresolved. In germline, CDR1 is KGHSH, CDR2 LQKENI. Between the trimmed V and J ends, which lost 2 bases and 5 bases, there was a span of 9 bases. The length of the CDR3 is 13 residues.

This clone was counted a single time. V is TRBV28 and J is TRBJ2-6; D is unresolved. This CDR3 is built from 15 residues. Germline loops: CDR1 MDHEN, CDR2 SYDVKM. Trimming pared 10 bases from V and 0 bases from J, leaving 13 bases between. CDR3 loop: CATPIRSSGANVLTF. The CDR3 DNA follows: TGTGCCACCCCGATACGCAGCTCTGGGGCCAACGTCCTGACTTTC.

This clone was detected only once. Different DNA sequences within this sample yield the same CDR3. The J gene is TRBJ2-5, the V gene TRBV14, with D uncertain. CDR1 SGHDN and CDR2 FVKESK come from the germline V gene. Trimming removed 1 base at V and 2 bases at J, with 8 bases between. The CDR3 length is 14 residues. CDR3 in amino acids: CASSQALGQETQYF. Here the CDR3 DNA reads TGTGCCAGCAGCCAAGCTTTGGGACAAGAGACCCAGTACTTC.

The table lists this clone with a few counts. This CDR3 is CSVEDRGQWAFF. The DNA of the CDR3 is TGCAGCGTTGAAGACAGGGGGCAGTGGGCTTTCTTT. V gene TRBV29-1 combines with J gene TRBJ1-1, with 8 bases matching TRBD1. CDR3 length: 12 residues. Looked up from germline, CDR1 is SQVTM and CDR2 is ANQGSEA. V lost 0 bases to trimming and J lost 11 bases; unmatched junction nucleotides: 5.

CDR3 bases: TGTGCCAGCACCCCCAGCGCATACACAGATACGCAGTATTTT. Residues: CASTPSAYTDTQYF. The chain joins TRBV6-5 to TRBJ2-3; no definite D call. This CDR3 comprises 14 residues. Germline V gives CDR1 MNHEY, CDR2 SVGAGI. V was trimmed by 7 bases and J by 2 bases, leaving 13 bases between them.

The chain recombines TRBV6-1 with TRBJ2-5; D not certain. Trimming took 6 bases from V and 6 from J, leaving 17 bases between them. Germline lookup yields CDR1 MNHNS and CDR2 SASEGT. The CDR3 is 14 residues long. The CDR3 DNA reads as TGTGCCAGCAGATTAGACGGTACAAGACAGACCCAGTACTTC. As protein: CASRLDGTRQTQYF.

The chain combines TRBV15 with TRBJ1-1; the D gene is possibly TRBD1 (6 bases). This CDR3 spans 15 amino acids. V lost 0 bases to trimming and J lost 5 bases, with 13 bases between them. Germline values: CDR1 LNHNV, CDR2 YYDKDF (reference sequence). The CDR3 DNA sequence: TGTGCCACCAGCAGAGAAGGGGGTGGGAGTACTGAAGCTTTCTTT. Amino acids: CATSREGGGSTEAFF.

The rearrangement uses TRBV27 and TRBJ2-1, with 9 nucleotides matching TRBD2. Germline loops: CDR1 MNHEY, CDR2 SMNVEV (reference sequence). The CDR3 is 15 amino acids. The trim removed 5 bases at V and 9 bases at J, leaving 11 bases unmatched. The CDR3 DNA is TGTGCCAGCAGTCCTCCCGGCGGGAGGGCCTCTGAGCAGTTCTTC. Encoded protein: CASSPPGGRASEQFF.

In this sample, this clone turned up once. The J gene is TRBJ2-7, the V gene TRBV11-1, with 9 bases lining up with TRBD2. V lost 5 bases, J lost 5 bases, and 7 bases stayed unmatched. The CDR3 consists of 14 residues. CDR1 is SGHAT and CDR2 is FQDESV in the germline V gene (reference sequence). CDR3 sequence reads: CASSRTGTSNEQYF. CDR3 nucleotides: TGTGCCAGCAGCCGTACCGGGACTAGCAACGAGCAGTACTTC.

For this clone: At one boundary the junction diverges from the germline segment, which might be a read error. The J gene is TRBJ1-4, the V gene TRBV5-6, with D perhaps TRBD1 (5 bases). The CDR3 is 15 amino acids. Germline V gene data show CDR1 as SGHDT and CDR2 as YYEEEE. CDR3 sequence: CASSPGLVMNEKLFF. Here the CDR3 DNA reads TGTGCCAGCAGCCCGGGACTGGTGATGAATGAAAAATTGTTTTTT.

This clone was observed a handful of times. This chain joins TRBV6-1 and TRBJ2-7, with TRBD1 matching 7 bases. CDR3 length: 15 amino acids. Germline values: CDR1 MNHNS, CDR2 SASEGT. With V trimmed by 2 bases and J by 3 bases, 7 bases remained unmatched. The CDR3 coding sequence is TGTGCCAGCAGTGAATCTGGGACAGTATTCTACGAGCAGTACTTC. Residues: CASSESGTVFYEQYF.

The chain carries TRBV19 and TRBJ2-5; TRBD2 matches 10 bases. Germline-derived CDR1 and CDR2 are LNHDA and SQIVND (reference sequence). This CDR3 comprises 16 residues. V gave up 6 bases and J gave up 5 bases; unmatched junction bases: 12. The CDR3 protein is CASRTSGQGVGETQYF. The CDR3 region has the DNA TGTGCCAGTAGGACTAGCGGGCAGGGGGTAGGCGAGACCCAGTACTTC.

The chain recombines TRBV7-2 with TRBJ2-1; 13 nucleotides agree with TRBD2. The V gene end was trimmed by 5 bases and the J gene end by 6 bases; junction bases not matched to a gene: 4. This CDR3 has 15 amino acids. Looked up from germline, CDR1 is SGHTA and CDR2 is FQGNSA. This CDR3 is CASSQLAGGANEQFF. The CDR3 DNA is TGTGCCAGCAGCCAACTAGCGGGAGGGGCCAATGAGCAGTTCTTC.

The rearrangement links TRBV6-5 to TRBJ1-4, with D hard to call. Germline V gives CDR1 MNHEY, CDR2 SVGAGI. V lost 0 bases to trimming and J lost 5 bases, with 7 bases between them. This CDR3 region has 14 residues. This CDR3 is CASSYSDLNEKLFF. The CDR3 coding sequence is TGTGCCAGCAGTTACTCGGACCTGAATGAAAAACTGTTTTTT.